A single sample is the source of the 10 T cell receptor beta chains below, sequenced in a study of shared clonotypes between healthy human individuals. The table came from immunoSEQ multiplex PCR; TCRdb's copy has only in-frame clones and leaves some out. The sample shows over a million clones, around 97% of them seen only once. The sequenced sample consisted of naive CD4+ T cells sorted from blood. Sample subset: CD45RA+ positively selected. The receptors shown here come from a man aged 25 to 40 in good health.

The chain couples TRBV4-2 to TRBJ2-1; 8 positions match TRBD2. Trimming removed 4 bases from V and 6 bases from J; junction bases left unmatched: 8. Germline CDR1 and CDR2: LGHNA and YNFKEQ. The CDR3 sequence is 15 residues long. The CDR3 sequence: CASSRPGLEVNEQFF. The CDR3, as DNA: TGTGCCAGCAGCCGACCGGGACTAGAAGTCAATGAGCAGTTCTTC.

The J gene is TRBJ2-7, the V gene TRBV5-1; D is unclear. This CDR3 contains 14 residues. Per the germline V gene, CDR1 is SGHRS and CDR2 is YFSETQ. With 0 bases removed from V and 7 bases from J, the gap between germline ends came to 14 bases. CDR3 sequence: CASSLVQARGEQYF. CDR3 DNA sequence: TGCGCCAGCAGCTTGGTTCAGGCCCGAGGAGAGCAGTACTTC.

V is TRBV2 and J is TRBJ2-2, with D possibly being TRBD1 or TRBD2 (6 bases each). The CDR3 length is 12 residues. Germline loops: CDR1 SNHLY, CDR2 FYNNEI. CDR3 protein: CARGVSVGELFF. CDR3 nucleotides: TGTGCAAGGGGGGTGTCGGTCGGGGAGCTGTTTTTT.

This sequence joins TRBV9 and TRBJ2-5, with 9 bases identical to TRBD2. J gave up 11 bases and V 1 base, and 9 bases lay outside the gene matches. Germline CDR1 SGDLS, CDR2 YYNGEE. This CDR3 region has 14 residues. CDR3 DNA sequence: TGTGCCAGCAGCGTATTTGCGGGAGGGCGTGAGCAGTACTTC. Amino acids: CASSVFAGGREQYF.

The V call is TRBV27, the J call TRBJ2-2; 9 positions match TRBD1. CDR3 length: 18 amino acids. Germline CDR1 and CDR2: MNHEY and SMNVEV (reference sequence). V was pared by 2 bases and J by 3 bases, with 10 bases of the junction left unmatched. The CDR3 DNA follows: TGTGCCAGCAGTTTACGATCCGTGAGACAGGGGGACACCGGGGAGCTGTTTTTT. Protein: CASSLRSVRQGDTGELFF.

The chain recombines TRBV9 with TRBJ2-5; no firm D call. V dropped 0 bases and J dropped 2 bases, with 14 bases sitting between them. The length of the CDR3 is 16 residues. Germline assignment: CDR1 SGDLS and CDR2 YYNGEE. Written as DNA, the CDR3 is TGTGCCAGCAGCGTAGGCGGAACGGCCGGGCAAGAGACCCAGTACTTC. Translation: CASSVGGTAGQETQYF.

The chain uses TRBV28 and TRBJ2-7; D not certain. Trimming left V 2 bases short and J 0 bases short, with 14 bases between. Looked up from germline, CDR1 is MDHEN and CDR2 is SYDVKM. The CDR3 is 16 residues long. CDR3 nucleotide sequence: TGTGCCAGCAGTTTACCCCCCGGAGCGAACTCCTACGAGCAGTACTTC. This gives the protein CASSLPPGANSYEQYF.

V gene TRBV5-1 combines with J gene TRBJ2-1; D perhaps matches TRBD2 (6 bases). Between the trimmed V and J ends, which lost 0 bases and 4 bases, there was a span of 14 bases. Germline V lookup: CDR1 SGHRS, CDR2 YFSETQ. This CDR3 has 16 amino acids. CDR3 bases: TGCGCCAGCAGCTTGGAGGCGGGAATAGGATACAATGAGCAGTTCTTC. Translated, it gives CASSLEAGIGYNEQFF.

For this clone: This sample includes further DNA sequences coding for the same CDR3. The V and J genes are TRBV4-1 and TRBJ1-4; D perhaps matches TRBD1 (5 bases). Germline lookup yields CDR1 MGHRA and CDR2 YSYEKL. This CDR3 spans 15 amino acids. V gave up 0 bases and J gave up 2 bases, with 7 bases separating them. The chain's CDR3 is CASSQDRATNEKLFF. The CDR3 coding sequence is TGCGCCAGCAGCCAAGACAGGGCGACTAATGAAAAACTGTTTTTT.

This clone occurred once. The V and J genes are TRBV6-1 and TRBJ1-5, with D unclear. This CDR3 is 12 amino acids long. The V end lost 2 bases, the J end lost 6 bases, and 5 bases lay between the germline ends. Germline CDR1 is MNHNS and CDR2 is SASEGT. The CDR3 DNA reads as TGTGCCAGCAGTGAATGGCCTCAGCCCCAGCATTTT. Amino acids: CASSEWPQPQHF.